This T cell receptor beta chain was recovered during a study of blood T cell repertoires in COVID-19. Study at large: Donors in the United States, Italy and Spain gave samples during acute or convalescent COVID-19. PBMCs, B-cell-depleted T cells, or T cells were the source of the cDNA or gDNA that made up the material.

Methods used by the authors: By means of reference gene primer amplification, nucleated cell counts were estimated. Measured with immunoSEQ multiplex PCR; TCRdb has only the in-frame clones, and not every one. For V, J and clone size, that table is used; D and trimming come from the DNA. This sample has tens of thousands of clones, with about nine tenths found just once. With 5 bases removed from V and 2 bases from J, the gap between germline ends came to 12 bases. The CDR3 sequence is 15 residues long. Looked up from germline, CDR1 is SGHVS and CDR2 is FQNEAQ. The source is a male donor with acute or convalescent COVID-19. This chain joins TRBV7-8 and TRBJ2-2; maybe TRBD1 (6 bases). The specimen was peripheral blood. The chain's CDR3 is CASSKRTVNTGELFF. DNA of the CDR3: TGTGCCAGCAGCAAGCGGACAGTCAACACCGGGGAGCTGTTTTTT.